A single T cell receptor beta chain is shown here with its context. There are a few counts of this clonotype. Its recognized antigen is unknown. Qualities for individual bases were not recorded, and no much larger clone is one base off. Sequencer: Illumina NovaSeq 6000. TCRalpha and TCRbeta cDNA libraries were constructed by 5'RACE with constant-segment primers, with sample barcodes and unique molecular identifiers being introduced. Trizol reagent was used to extract RNA from every sample. Library amplification was performed in two PCR steps, and a second sample barcode and Illumina TruSeq adapters were introduced in the second step. Sequencing of the libraries was done on an Illumina NovaSeq, producing 2 x 150 bp paired-end reads. Under the source paper's analysis protocol: Demultiplexing of reads and collapsing into UMI-guided consensus sequences were performed with migec v1.2.7. With mixcr v2.1.11, UMI consensuses were aligned to TRA and TRB V and J templates and assembled into clonotypes. A clonotype was counted as expanded or contracted only when both edgeR and NoisET called the clonotype significant, with the noise models trained on biological replicates. For edgeR calls, the cutoffs were a false discovery rate-adjusted p below 0.01 and a log2 fold-change threshold of 1. As an exploratory analysis of dynamics, max-normalized trajectories of the 1000 most abundant clonotypes were examined with PCA combined with hierarchical clustering. Separately sequenced CD4+ and CD8+ repertoires were used to assign a CD4 or CD8 phenotype to each responding clone. TCRdb trimmed the raw reads at Q25, called clones with MiXCR and kept productive beta chains. Each CDR3 protein gets just one entry, which takes the most common genes and DNA from the rows behind it. Here the V and J calls rest on TCRdb's processing, not on the authors' analysis. This sample lists nearly 350,000 distinct CDR3 sequences; 10% to 15% were detected once. Jointly, the top ten make up 20% to 25% of the sample.

The sample originates from a study of T-cell memory formation after mild COVID-19 (dated by TCRdb to the early 2020s). Regarding the research as a whole: TCR sequence clusters from the two donors were found to be largely donor specific. T-cell clones expanding and contracting after mild COVID-19 in a couple of donors were tracked by longitudinal TCRalpha and TCRbeta repertoire sequencing. Two young, previously healthy adult volunteers made up the cohort, one male and one female. Points the paper makes about the study in general: Clones contracting from day 15 to 85 had balanced CD4/CD8 phenotypes, while a second wave expanding from day 15 to 37 was biased towards CD4+. The second-wave clones that peaked on day 37 were not confirmed to be SARS-CoV-2 specific. The detection of some responding clones in pre-infection memory suggests that pre-existing cross-reactive memory T cells joined the SARS-CoV-2 response. Contracting CD4+ clones were found mainly in CM and EM memory subsets, while CD8+ clones were enriched in EMRA. The study covered only a couple of mild cases, and larger cohorts including severe cases with pre-infection samples were considered necessary.

Ficoll-Paque density gradient centrifugation was used to isolate PBMCs. The CDR3 starts with the cysteine, ends with the phenylalanine, and has 13 residues. Of the read, only the CDR3 DNA is kept; its 39 bases are in frame from base 1. The junction carries 15 bases between V and J, which are trimmed by 8 bases and 5 bases respectively. The TCR sequence derives from a man aged 18 to 29 who had mild COVID-19 (a few samples of this study predate the infection). The sample titles of this study are shuffled in the database, so cell type and time point are left out; the donor was told from shared clones. The sample comprised PBMCs or a T cell subset sorted from them (not recorded which). The chain uses TRBV12-3 or TRBV12-4 and TRBJ1-2; TRBD1 might be the D gene, on 5 matching bases. This receptor has the CDR3 CASSGRGVYGYTF. The DNA is as follows: TGTGCCAGCTCCGGCCGAGGGGTTTATGGCTACACCTTC.